This entry concerns a single TCR beta chain. Study processing details: Estimation of nucleated cell counts relied on the amplification of reference gene primers. Data came from immunoSEQ multiplex PCR; TCRdb stores just in-frame clones and leaves some out. V and J calls and clone size are given by that table; D and trimming were obtained from the DNA. Found here are tens of thousands of clones, around 79% of them singletons; the top ten hold approximately 25%. The sample belongs to a study of blood T cell repertoires in COVID-19. Turning to the study itself: Samples of COVID-19 (acute and convalescent) were obtained from the United States, Italy and Spain. PBMCs, B-cell-depleted T cells, or T cells were the source of the cDNA or gDNA that made up the material.

The CDR3 covers 14 residues. Germline-derived CDR1 and CDR2 are SNHLY and FYNNEI. Trimming removed 6 bases at V and 4 bases at J, with 13 bases between. Sample: peripheral blood. The chain joins TRBV2 to TRBJ1-5; D uncertain. This receptor was identified in a man in his fifties or sixties with active or convalescent COVID-19. The CDR3 loop reads CASRALGSNQPQHF. CDR3 nucleotide sequence: TGTGCCAGCAGGGCTCTAGGATCGAATCAGCCCCAGCATTTT. Using reference TRBV2 and TRBJ1-5 for the parts outside the CDR3, the full variable domain is EPEVTQTPSHQVTQMGQEVILRCVPISNHLYFYWYRQILGQKVEFLVSFYNNEISEKSEIFDDQFSVERPDGSNFTLKIRSTKLEDSAMYFCASRALGSNQPQHFGDGTRLSIL.